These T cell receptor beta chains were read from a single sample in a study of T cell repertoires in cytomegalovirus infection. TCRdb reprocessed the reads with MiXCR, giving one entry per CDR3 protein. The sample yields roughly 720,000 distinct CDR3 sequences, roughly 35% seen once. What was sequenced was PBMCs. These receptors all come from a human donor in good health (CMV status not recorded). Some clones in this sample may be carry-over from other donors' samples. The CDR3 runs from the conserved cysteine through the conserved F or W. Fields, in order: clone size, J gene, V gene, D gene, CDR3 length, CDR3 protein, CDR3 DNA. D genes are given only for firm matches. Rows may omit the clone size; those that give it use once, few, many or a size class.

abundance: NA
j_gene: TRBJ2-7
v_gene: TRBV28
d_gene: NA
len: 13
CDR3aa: CASSFFRVYEQYF
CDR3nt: TGTGCCAGCAGTTTCTTCAGGGTCTACGAGCAGTACTTC

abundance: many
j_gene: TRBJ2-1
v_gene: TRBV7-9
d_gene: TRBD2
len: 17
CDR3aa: CASSLETLAGVYNEQFF
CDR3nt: TGTGCCAGCAGCTTAGAAACCCTAGCGGGAGTCTACAATGAGCAGTTCTTC

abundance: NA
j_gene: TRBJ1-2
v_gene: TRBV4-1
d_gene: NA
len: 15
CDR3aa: CASSQDIQAYYGYTF
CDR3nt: TGCGCCAGCAGCCAAGACATACAAGCCTACTATGGCTACACCTTC

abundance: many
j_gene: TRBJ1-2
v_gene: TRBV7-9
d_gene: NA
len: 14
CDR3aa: CASSARGGTYGYTF
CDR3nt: TGTGCCAGCAGCGCCCGCGGGGGAACCTATGGCTACACCTTC

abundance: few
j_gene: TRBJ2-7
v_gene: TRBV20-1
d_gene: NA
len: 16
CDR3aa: CSARDLREGASYEQYF
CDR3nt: TGCAGTGCTAGAGATCTGAGGGAGGGGGCCTCCTACGAGCAGTACTTC

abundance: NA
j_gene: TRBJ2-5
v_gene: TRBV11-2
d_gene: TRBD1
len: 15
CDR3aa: CASSAGQGAAETQYF
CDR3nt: TGTGCCAGCAGCGCCGGACAGGGGGCTGCAGAGACCCAGTACTTC

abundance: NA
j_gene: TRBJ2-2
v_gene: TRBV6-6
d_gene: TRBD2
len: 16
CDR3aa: CASSSPGLVVTGELFF
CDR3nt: TGTGCCAGCAGTTCCCCGGGACTAGTGGTTACCGGGGAGCTGTTTTTT

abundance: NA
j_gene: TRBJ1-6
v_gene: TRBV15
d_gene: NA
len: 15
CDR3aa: CATSRDRGSNSPLHF
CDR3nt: TGTGCCACCAGCAGAGATCGAGGGAGTAATTCACCCCTCCACTTT

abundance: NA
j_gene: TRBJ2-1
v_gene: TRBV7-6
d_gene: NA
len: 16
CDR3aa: CASSPLKREVVYEKFF
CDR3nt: TGTGCCAGCAGCCCCCTCAAAAGGGAAGTCGTGTATGAGAAGTTCTTC

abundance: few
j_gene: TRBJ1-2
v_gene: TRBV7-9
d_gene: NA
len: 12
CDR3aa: CASSFPGDGYTF
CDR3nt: TGTGCCAGCAGCTTTCCAGGGGACGGTTACACCTTC

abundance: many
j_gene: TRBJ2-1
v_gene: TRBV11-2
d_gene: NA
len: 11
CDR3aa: CASSSSDEQFF
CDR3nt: TGTGCCAGCAGCTCCTCAGATGAGCAGTTCTTC

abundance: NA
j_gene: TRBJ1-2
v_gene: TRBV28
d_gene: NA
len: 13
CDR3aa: CASSLSKYYGYTF
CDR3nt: TGTGCCAGCAGCCTAAGTAAATACTATGGCTACACCTTC

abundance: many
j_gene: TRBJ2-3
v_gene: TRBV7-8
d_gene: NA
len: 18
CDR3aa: CASSERVGSAGLVDTQYF
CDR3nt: TGTGCCAGCAGCGAACGTGTTGGTAGCGCAGGCCTCGTAGATACGCAGTATTTT

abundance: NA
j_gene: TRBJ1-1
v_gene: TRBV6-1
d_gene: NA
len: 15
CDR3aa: CASSERGGTNTEAFF
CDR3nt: TGTGCCAGCAGTGAACGAGGTGGTACGAACACTGAAGCTTTCTTT

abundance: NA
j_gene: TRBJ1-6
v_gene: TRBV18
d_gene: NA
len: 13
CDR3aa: CASSREWDSPLHF
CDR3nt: TGTGCCAGCTCCCGGGAGTGGGATTCACCCCTCCACTTT

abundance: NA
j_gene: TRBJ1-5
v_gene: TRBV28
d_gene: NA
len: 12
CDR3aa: CARSTGNQPQHF
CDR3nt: TGTGCCAGATCGACAGGCAATCAGCCCCAGCATTTT

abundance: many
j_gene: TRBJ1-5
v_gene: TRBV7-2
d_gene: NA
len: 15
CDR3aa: CASSYWRDSNQPQHF
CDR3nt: TGTGCCAGCAGCTATTGGAGGGATAGCAATCAGCCCCAGCATTTT

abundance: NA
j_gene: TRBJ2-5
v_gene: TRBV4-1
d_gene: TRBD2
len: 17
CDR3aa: CASSQDGLAGGSETQYF
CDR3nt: TGCGCCAGCAGCCAAGATGGGCTAGCGGGGGGGTCGGAGACCCAGTACTTC

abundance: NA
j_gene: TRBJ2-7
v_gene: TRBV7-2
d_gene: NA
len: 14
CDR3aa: CASSSHGGPYEQYF
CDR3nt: TGTGCCAGCAGCTCCCACGGGGGGCCGTACGAGCAGTACTTC

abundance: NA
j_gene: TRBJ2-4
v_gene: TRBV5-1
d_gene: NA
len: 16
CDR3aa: CASSFGGYKDKNIQYF
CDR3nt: TGCGCCAGCAGCTTTGGGGGTTATAAGGACAAAAACATTCAGTACTTC

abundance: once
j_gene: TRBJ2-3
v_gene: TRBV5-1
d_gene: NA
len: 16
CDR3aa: CASSSLSRRSTDTQYF
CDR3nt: TGCGCCAGCAGCTCACTCAGTCGGCGGAGCACAGATACGCAGTATTTT

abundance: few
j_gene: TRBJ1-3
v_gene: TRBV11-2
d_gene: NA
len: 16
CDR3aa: CASSLDPGPSGNTIYF
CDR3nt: TGTGCCAGCAGCTTAGATCCAGGACCCTCTGGAAACACCATATATTTT

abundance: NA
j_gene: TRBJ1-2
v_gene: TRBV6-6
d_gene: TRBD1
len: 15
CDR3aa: CASSWTGASLNGYTF
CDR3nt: TGTGCCAGCAGTTGGACAGGGGCTTCCCTCAATGGCTACACCTTC

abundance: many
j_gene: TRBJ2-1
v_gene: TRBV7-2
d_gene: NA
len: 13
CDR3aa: CASSPRPGYEQFF
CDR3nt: TGTGCCAGCAGCCCCCGTCCAGGGTACGAGCAGTTCTTC

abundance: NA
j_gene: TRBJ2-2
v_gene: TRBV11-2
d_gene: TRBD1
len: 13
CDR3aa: CASRKQGAGELFF
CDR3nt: TGTGCCAGCCGCAAACAGGGGGCCGGGGAGCTGTTTTTT

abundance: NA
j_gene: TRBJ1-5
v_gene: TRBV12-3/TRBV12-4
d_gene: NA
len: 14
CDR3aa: CASGTRGINQSQHF
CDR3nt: TGTGCCAGCGGGACCCGGGGCATCAATCAGTCCCAGCATTTT

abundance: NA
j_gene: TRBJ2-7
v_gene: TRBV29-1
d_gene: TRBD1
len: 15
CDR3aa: CSVRPGTAITYEQYF
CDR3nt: TGCAGCGTTAGACCCGGGACAGCGATCACCTACGAGCAGTACTTC

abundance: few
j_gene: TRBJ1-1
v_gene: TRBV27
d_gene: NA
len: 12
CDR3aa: CASSLSGMEAFF
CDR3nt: TGTGCCAGCAGTTTATCAGGGATGGAGGCTTTCTTT

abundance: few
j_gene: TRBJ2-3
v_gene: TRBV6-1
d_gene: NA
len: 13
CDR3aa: CASFGGGTDTQYF
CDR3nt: TGTGCCAGCTTTGGGGGAGGCACAGATACGCAGTATTTT

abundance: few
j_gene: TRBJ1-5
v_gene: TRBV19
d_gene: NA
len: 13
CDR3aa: CASSIELGQPQHF
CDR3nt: TGTGCCAGTAGTATAGAGTTAGGTCAGCCCCAGCATTTT

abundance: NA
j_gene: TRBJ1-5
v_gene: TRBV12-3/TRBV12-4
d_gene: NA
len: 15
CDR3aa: CASRSGAYSNQPQHF
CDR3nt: TGTGCCAGCAGGTCGGGAGCTTATAGCAATCAGCCCCAGCATTTT

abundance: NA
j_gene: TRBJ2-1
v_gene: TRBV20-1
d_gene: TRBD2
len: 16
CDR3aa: CSALGTSGGTYNEQFF
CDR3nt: TGCAGTGCCCTCGGGACTAGCGGGGGGACCTACAATGAGCAGTTCTTC

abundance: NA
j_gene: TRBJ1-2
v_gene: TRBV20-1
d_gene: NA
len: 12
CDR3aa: CSARNGGDGYTF
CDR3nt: TGCAGTGCTAGAAATGGAGGGGATGGCTACACCTTC

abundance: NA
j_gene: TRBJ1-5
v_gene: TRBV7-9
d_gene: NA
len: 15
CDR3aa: CASSLRGESNQPQHF
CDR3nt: TGTGCCAGCAGCTTAAGAGGAGAGAGCAATCAGCCCCAGCATTTT

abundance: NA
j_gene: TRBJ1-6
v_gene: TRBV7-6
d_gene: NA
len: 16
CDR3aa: CASSLATDFYNSPLHF
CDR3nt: TGTGCCAGCAGCTTAGCAACAGACTTCTATAATTCACCCCTCCACTTT

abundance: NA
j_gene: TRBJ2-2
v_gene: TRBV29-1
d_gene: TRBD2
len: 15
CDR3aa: CSVGALAGPTGELFF
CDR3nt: TGCAGCGTTGGTGCCCTAGCGGGACCCACCGGGGAGCTGTTTTTT

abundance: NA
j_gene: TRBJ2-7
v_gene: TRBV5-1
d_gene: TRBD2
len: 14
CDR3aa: CASSLEREPYEQYF
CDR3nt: TGCGCCAGCAGCTTGGAGCGGGAACCCTACGAGCAGTACTTC

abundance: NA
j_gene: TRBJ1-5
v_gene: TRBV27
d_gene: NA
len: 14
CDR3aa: CASREGGSNQPQHF
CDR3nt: TGTGCCAGTAGAGAAGGGGGTAGCAATCAGCCCCAGCATTTT

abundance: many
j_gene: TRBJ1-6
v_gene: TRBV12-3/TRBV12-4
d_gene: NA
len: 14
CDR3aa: CASSQTLNNSPLHF
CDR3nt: TGTGCCAGCAGTCAGACGCTAAATAATTCACCCCTCCACTTT

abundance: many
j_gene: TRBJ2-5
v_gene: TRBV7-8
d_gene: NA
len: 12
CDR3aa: CASSFLMETQYF
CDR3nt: TGTGCCAGCAGCTTTTTAATGGAGACCCAGTACTTC

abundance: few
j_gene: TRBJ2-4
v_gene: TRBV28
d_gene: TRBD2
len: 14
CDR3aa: CASSFPGGGNIQYF
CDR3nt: TGTGCCAGCAGTTTCCCCGGGGGGGGAAACATTCAGTACTTC

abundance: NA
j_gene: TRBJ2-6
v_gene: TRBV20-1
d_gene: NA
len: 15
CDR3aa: CSAKGVGAGANVLTF
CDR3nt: TGCAGTGCTAAGGGGGTCGGAGCTGGGGCCAACGTCCTGACTTTC

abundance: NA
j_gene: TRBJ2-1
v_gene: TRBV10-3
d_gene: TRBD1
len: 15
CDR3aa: CAISESSGTGDEQFF
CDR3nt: TGTGCCATCAGTGAGTCGTCCGGGACAGGGGATGAGCAGTTCTTC

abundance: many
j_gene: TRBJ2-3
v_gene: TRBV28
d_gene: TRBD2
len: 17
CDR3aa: CASSLVTSGPSTDTQYF
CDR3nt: TGTGCCAGCAGTTTAGTGACTAGCGGCCCTAGCACAGATACGCAGTATTTT

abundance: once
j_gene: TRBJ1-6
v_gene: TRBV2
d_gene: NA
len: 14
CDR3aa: CASSESSYNSPLHF
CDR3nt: TGTGCCAGCAGTGAAAGCTCCTATAATTCACCCCTCCACTTT

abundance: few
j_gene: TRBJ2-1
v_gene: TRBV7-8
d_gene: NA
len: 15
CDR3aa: CASSLGLGRGNEQFF
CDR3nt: TGTGCCAGCAGCTTAGGGTTGGGCAGGGGCAATGAGCAGTTCTTC

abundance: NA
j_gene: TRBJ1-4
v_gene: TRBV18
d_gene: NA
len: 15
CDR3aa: CASSQMDSLNEKLFF
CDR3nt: TGTGCCAGCTCACAAATGGACAGTCTTAATGAAAAACTGTTTTTT

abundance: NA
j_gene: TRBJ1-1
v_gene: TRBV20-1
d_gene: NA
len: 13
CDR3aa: CSARDRGETGAFF
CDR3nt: TGCAGTGCTAGAGACAGGGGAGAAACTGGAGCTTTCTTT

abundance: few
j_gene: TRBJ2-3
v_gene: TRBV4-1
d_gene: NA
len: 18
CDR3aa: CASSQLYRSGLIRDTQYF
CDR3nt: TGCGCCAGCAGCCAACTGTATCGTAGCGGTCTAATTCGGGATACGCAGTATTTT

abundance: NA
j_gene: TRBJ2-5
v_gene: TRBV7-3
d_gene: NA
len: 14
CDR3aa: CASSPNGGPETQYF
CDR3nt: TGTGCCAGCAGCCCAAACGGGGGGCCAGAGACCCAGTACTTC

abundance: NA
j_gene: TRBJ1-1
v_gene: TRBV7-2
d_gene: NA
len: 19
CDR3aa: CASSLAQVFRQGKNTEAFF
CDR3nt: TGTGCCAGCAGCTTAGCGCAGGTATTCCGGCAGGGGAAGAACACTGAAGCTTTCTTT

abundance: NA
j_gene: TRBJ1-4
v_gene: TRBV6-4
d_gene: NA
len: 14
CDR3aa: CASSEGRFNEKLFF
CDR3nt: TGTGCCAGCAGTGAAGGACGGTTTAATGAAAAACTGTTTTTT

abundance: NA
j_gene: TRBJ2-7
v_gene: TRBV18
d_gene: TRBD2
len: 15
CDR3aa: CASSPSAGGSYEQYF
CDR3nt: TGTGCCAGCTCACCGTCAGCGGGAGGGTCCTACGAGCAGTACTTC

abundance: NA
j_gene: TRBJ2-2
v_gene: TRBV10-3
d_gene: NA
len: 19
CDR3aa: CAISDPVVSPGLKAGELFF
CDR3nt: TGTGCCATCAGTGATCCTGTGGTTAGCCCCGGGCTTAAAGCCGGGGAGCTGTTTTTT

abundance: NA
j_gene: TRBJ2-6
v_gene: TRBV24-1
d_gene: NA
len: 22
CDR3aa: CATSDLLRARRVGTSGANVLTF
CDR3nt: TGTGCCACCAGTGATTTGTTACGGGCCCGCAGGGTGGGGACTTCTGGGGCCAACGTCCTGACTTTC

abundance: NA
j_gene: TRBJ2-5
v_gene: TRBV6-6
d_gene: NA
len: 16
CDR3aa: CASSYSWAGPQETQYF
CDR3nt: TGTGCCAGCAGTTACTCTTGGGCAGGGCCCCAAGAGACCCAGTACTTC

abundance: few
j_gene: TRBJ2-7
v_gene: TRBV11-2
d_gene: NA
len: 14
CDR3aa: CATLGGQGVDEQYF
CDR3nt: TGTGCCACGTTAGGAGGGCAGGGAGTTGACGAGCAGTACTTC

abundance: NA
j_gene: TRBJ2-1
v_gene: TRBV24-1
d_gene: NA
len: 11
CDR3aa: CATSDYREQFF
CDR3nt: TGTGCCACCAGTGATTACCGGGAGCAGTTCTTC

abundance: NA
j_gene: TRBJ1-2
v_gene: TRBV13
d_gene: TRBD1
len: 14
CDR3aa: CASTRTGLNYGYTF
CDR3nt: TGTGCCAGCACCCGGACAGGCCTCAACTATGGCTACACCTTC

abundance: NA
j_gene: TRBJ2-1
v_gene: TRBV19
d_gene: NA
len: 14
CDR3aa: CASSIVLGMGEQFF
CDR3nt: TGTGCCAGTAGTATAGTTCTGGGCATGGGAGAGCAGTTCTTC